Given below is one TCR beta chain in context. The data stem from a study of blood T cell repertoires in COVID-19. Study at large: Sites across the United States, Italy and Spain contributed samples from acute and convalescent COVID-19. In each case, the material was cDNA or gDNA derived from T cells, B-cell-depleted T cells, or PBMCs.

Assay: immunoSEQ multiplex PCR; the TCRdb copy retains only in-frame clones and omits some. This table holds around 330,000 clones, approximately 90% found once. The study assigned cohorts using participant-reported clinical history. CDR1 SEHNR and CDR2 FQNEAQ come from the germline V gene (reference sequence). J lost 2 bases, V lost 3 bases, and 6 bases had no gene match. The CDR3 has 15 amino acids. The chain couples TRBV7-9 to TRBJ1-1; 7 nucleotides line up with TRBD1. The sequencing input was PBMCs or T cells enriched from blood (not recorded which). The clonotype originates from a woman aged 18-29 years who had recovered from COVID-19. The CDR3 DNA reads TGTGCCAGCAGCTTGGGATCAGGGGGTAACACTGAAGCTTTCTTT. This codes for CASSLGSGGNTEAFF.